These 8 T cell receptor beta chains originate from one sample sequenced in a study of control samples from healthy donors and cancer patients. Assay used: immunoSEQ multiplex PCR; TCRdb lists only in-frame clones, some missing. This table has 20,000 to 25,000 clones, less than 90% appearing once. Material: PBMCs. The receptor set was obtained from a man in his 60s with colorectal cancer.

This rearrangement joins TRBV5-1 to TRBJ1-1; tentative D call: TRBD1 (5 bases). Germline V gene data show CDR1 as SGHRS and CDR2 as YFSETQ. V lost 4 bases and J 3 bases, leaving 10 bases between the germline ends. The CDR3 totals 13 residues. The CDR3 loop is CASSTRGDTEAFF. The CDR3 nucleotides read TGCGCCAGCAGCACCCGGGGGGACACTGAAGCTTTCTTT.

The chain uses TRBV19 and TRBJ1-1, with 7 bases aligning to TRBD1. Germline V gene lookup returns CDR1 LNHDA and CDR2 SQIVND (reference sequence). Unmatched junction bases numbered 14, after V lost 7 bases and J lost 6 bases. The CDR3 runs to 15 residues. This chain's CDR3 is CASKEKRGPAPEAFF. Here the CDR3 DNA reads TGTGCCAGTAAGGAGAAAAGGGGGCCCGCGCCTGAAGCTTTCTTT.

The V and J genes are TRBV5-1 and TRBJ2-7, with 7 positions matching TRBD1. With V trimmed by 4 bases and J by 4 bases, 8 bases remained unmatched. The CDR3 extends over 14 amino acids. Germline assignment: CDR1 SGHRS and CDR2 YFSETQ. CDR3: CASSVSGQEYEQYF. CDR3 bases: TGCGCCAGCAGCGTAAGCGGACAGGAGTACGAGCAGTACTTC.

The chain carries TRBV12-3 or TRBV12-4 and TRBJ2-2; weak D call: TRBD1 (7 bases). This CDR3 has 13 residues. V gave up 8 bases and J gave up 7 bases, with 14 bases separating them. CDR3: CASWRGLDGELFF. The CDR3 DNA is TGTGCCAGCTGGAGGGGGCTGGACGGGGAGCTGTTTTTT.

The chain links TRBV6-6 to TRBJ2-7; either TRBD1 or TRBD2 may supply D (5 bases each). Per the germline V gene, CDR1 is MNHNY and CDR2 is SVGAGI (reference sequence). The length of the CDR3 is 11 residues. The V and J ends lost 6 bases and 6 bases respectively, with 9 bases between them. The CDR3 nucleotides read TGTGCCAGCAGCAGGGCGGGCGAGCAGTACGTC. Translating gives CASSRAGEQYV.

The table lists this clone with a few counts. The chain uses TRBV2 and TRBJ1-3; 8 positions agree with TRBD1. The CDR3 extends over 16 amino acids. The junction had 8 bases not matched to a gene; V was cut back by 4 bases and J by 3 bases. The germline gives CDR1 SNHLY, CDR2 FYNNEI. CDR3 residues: CASSAIPGQVGNTIYF. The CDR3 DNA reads TGTGCCAGCAGTGCCATACCGGGACAGGTTGGAAACACCATATATTTT.

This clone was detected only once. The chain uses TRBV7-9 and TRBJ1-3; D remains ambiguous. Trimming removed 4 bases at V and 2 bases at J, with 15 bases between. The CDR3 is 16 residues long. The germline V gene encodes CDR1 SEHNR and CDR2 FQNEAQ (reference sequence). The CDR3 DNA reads TGTGCCAGCAGCTCCCCCGGGTTTTCGGCTGGAAACACCATATATTTT. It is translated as CASSSPGFSAGNTIYF.

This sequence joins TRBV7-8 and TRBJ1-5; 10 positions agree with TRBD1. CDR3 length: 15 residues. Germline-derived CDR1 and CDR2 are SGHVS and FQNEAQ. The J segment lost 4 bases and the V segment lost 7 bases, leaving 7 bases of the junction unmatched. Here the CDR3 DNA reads TGTGCCAGCACCGTGGGACAGGGGTGGAATCAGCCCCAGCATTTT. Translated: CASTVGQGWNQPQHF.